A single sample is the source of the 20 T cell receptor beta chains below, sequenced in a study of shared clonotypes between healthy human individuals. Assay used: immunoSEQ multiplex PCR; TCRdb lists only in-frame clones, some missing. The data show a few million clones, less than 95% seen once. The specimen was naive CD4+ T cells from PBMCs. Subset defined: CD45RA+ positively selected. All receptors derive from a man between 18 and 29 years old in good health. Some clones in this sample may be carry-over from other donors' samples.

The V and J genes are TRBV30 and TRBJ1-5, with TRBD1 matching over 8 bases. Germline V gives CDR1 GTSNPN, CDR2 SVGIG (reference sequence). The CDR3 has 15 residues. The V gene end was trimmed by 2 bases and the J gene end by 3 bases; junction bases not matched to a gene: 6. CDR3 nucleotide sequence: TGTGCCTGGAGTTCCGGGACAGGACCCAATCAGCCCCAGCATTTT. Translated: CAWSSGTGPNQPQHF.

Concerning this clone: Other DNA sequences in the sample encode the same CDR3. V gene TRBV6-5 combines with J gene TRBJ1-5, with D maybe TRBD1 (6 bases). Germline V gene data show CDR1 as MNHEY and CDR2 as SVGAGI. This CDR3 is 13 amino acids long. V lost 5 bases and J 4 bases, leaving 9 bases between the germline ends. The CDR3 sequence: CASSPDRNQPQHF. In DNA form, the CDR3 reads TGTGCCAGCAGTCCCGACAGGAATCAGCCCCAGCATTTT.

V gene TRBV5-4 combines with J gene TRBJ1-4, with D possibly being TRBD1 (5 bases). V dropped 3 bases and J dropped 12 bases, with 12 bases sitting between them. The CDR3 is made up of 12 amino acids. Germline V lookup: CDR1 SGHNT, CDR2 YYREEE (reference sequence). The CDR3 DNA reads as TGTGCCAGCAGCTCGGGAGGGGAAGAACTGTTTTTT. Its translation: CASSSGGEELFF. Looking up the rest from reference TRBV5-4 and TRBJ1-4 gives the full variable domain: ETGVTQSPTHLIKTRGQQVTLRCSSQSGHNTVSWYQQALGQGPQFIFQYYREEENGRGNFPPRFSGLQFPNYSSELNVNALELDDSALYLCASSSGGEELFFGSGTQLSVL.

The chain couples TRBV5-4 to TRBJ1-3, with a possible D match to TRBD1 (6 bases). V was trimmed by 4 bases and J by 1 base, leaving 18 bases between them. Germline V gives CDR1 SGHNT, CDR2 YYREEE (reference sequence). The CDR3 contains 17 residues. The CDR3 region has the DNA TGTGCCAGCAGCCAGGACAGTTCCCGCGCGTCTGGAAACACCATATATTTT. Translating gives CASSQDSSRASGNTIYF.

The rearrangement links TRBV11-2 to TRBJ1-2; TRBD1 matches 9 bases. Germline V CDR1 and CDR2: SGHAT, FQNNGV. Germline trimming cut 1 base from V and 0 bases from J; bases unmatched to any gene: 12. CDR3 length: 19 amino acids. CDR3 sequence (DNA): TGTGCCAGCAGCTTAGGAAGTGTGAACAGGGGGCCTTCTAACTATGGCTACACCTTC. Translated, it gives CASSLGSVNRGPSNYGYTF. The whole variable domain, filled in from reference TRBV11-2 and TRBJ1-2, reads EAGVAQSPRYKIIEKRQSVAFWCNPISGHATLYWYQQILGQGPKLLIQFQNNGVVDDSQLPKDRFSAERLKGVDSTLKIQPAKLEDSAVYLCASSLGSVNRGPSNYGYTFGSGTRLTVV.

J is TRBJ2-2 and V is TRBV9; 8 bases are a match to TRBD2. Trimming took 3 bases from V and 4 from J; bases not matched to a gene: 14. Germline-derived CDR1 and CDR2 are SGDLS and YYNGEE. The CDR3 is 18 residues long. This CDR3 is CASSAPFGRASSTGELFF. The CDR3 DNA reads TGTGCCAGCAGCGCTCCTTTCGGGAGGGCCTCCAGCACCGGGGAGCTGTTTTTT.

The chain employs TRBV7-6 and TRBJ2-1; 10 bases match TRBD2. V shed 5 bases and J 8 bases; nucleotides not matched to a gene: 12. Germline-derived CDR1 and CDR2 are SGHVS and FNYEAQ. The CDR3 has 16 amino acids. CDR3 DNA: TGTGCCAGCAGCCCTAAGGTAGCGGGAGGCTGGGATGAGCAGTTCTTC. Translation gives CASSPKVAGGWDEQFF.

The chain has TRBV29-1 and TRBJ2-1; 9 bases match TRBD2. CDR3 length: 14 amino acids. The ends lost 6 bases at V and 0 bases at J; junction bases unmatched: 3. Germline CDR1 is SQVTM and CDR2 is ANQGSEA. Written as DNA, the CDR3 is TGCAGCGTGGGTAGCGGGAGCTCCTACAATGAGCAGTTCTTC. Its protein product is CSVGSGSSYNEQFF.

The V gene is TRBV6-5, the J gene TRBJ1-4; D not resolved. CDR1 is MNHEY, CDR2 SVGAGI, per germline. The CDR3 consists of 13 residues. The ends were cut back, 8 bases at V and 1 base at J, with 8 bases in the middle. Here the CDR3 DNA reads TGTGCCAGCGCTGTTCAAACTAATGAAAAACTGTTTTTT. Encoded protein: CASAVQTNEKLFF.

The V call is TRBV18, the J call TRBJ2-3; D gene unclear. This CDR3 spans 14 amino acids. Germline CDR1 reads KGHSH; CDR2 reads LQKENI. The V end was cut by 2 bases, the J end by 5 bases, with 11 bases between. The CDR3 coding sequence is TGTGCCAGCTCACCAAGTCTGTCGCGAGATACGCAGTATTTT. The encoded protein is CASSPSLSRDTQYF. The entire variable domain, with the rest obtained from reference TRBV18 and TRBJ2-3, is as follows: NAGVMQNPRHLVRRRGQEARLRCSPMKGHSHVYWYRQLPEEGLKFMVYLQKENIIDESGMPKERFSAEFPKEGPSILRIQQVVRGDSAAYFCASSPSLSRDTQYFGPGTRLTVL.

The V gene is TRBV27, the J gene TRBJ2-4; D not resolved. V lost 2 bases and J lost 7, with 15 bases in between. Per the germline V gene, CDR1 is MNHEY and CDR2 is SMNVEV (reference sequence). CDR3 length: 15 amino acids. In DNA, the CDR3 is TGTGCCAGCAGTTTAGCTTCGGCAGCGAGCAACATTCAGTACTTC. This translates into CASSLASAASNIQYF.

The chain has TRBV7-9 and TRBJ2-3; the D is unclear. V was pared by 1 base and J by 7 bases, with 6 bases between. The CDR3 totals 12 residues. The germline V gene has CDR1 SEHNR and CDR2 FQNEAQ (reference sequence). The CDR3 nucleotides are TGTGCCAGCAGCTTAGAGGCCAATACGCAGTATTTT. This encodes CASSLEANTQYF.

In its sample, this clone was seen once. The chain couples TRBV28 to TRBJ1-2, with unresolved D. CDR3 length: 13 residues. Germline V lookup: CDR1 MDHEN, CDR2 SYDVKM. V lost 6 bases and J 1 base, leaving 9 bases between the germline ends. The CDR3 bases are TGTGCCAGCAGAACAGACGGTAACTATGGCTACACCTTC. Protein product: CASRTDGNYGYTF.

The rearrangement uses TRBV5-4 and TRBJ2-5, with D possibly called TRBD1 or TRBD2 (7 bases each). CDR3 length: 16 residues. Trimming left V 4 bases short and J 2 bases short, with 18 bases between. Germline assignment: CDR1 SGHNT and CDR2 YYREEE (reference sequence). The CDR3 reads CASSPRGGAGQETQYF. CDR3 DNA: TGTGCCAGCAGCCCCAGGGGGGGCGCAGGGCAAGAGACCCAGTACTTC. The full variable domain, with the rest looked up from reference TRBV5-4 and TRBJ2-5, is ETGVTQSPTHLIKTRGQQVTLRCSSQSGHNTVSWYQQALGQGPQFIFQYYREEENGRGNFPPRFSGLQFPNYSSELNVNALELDDSALYLCASSPRGGAGQETQYFGPGTRLLVL.

The chain joins TRBV5-1 to TRBJ1-1; a possible D gene is TRBD1 (5 bases). Germline V gene data show CDR1 as SGHRS and CDR2 as YFSETQ. Trimming pared 2 bases from V and 5 bases from J, leaving 13 bases between. The CDR3 is 14 residues long. DNA of the CDR3: TGCGCCAGCAGCTTCGTCCCAGAGGGGACTGAAGCTTTCTTT. Translation: CASSFVPEGTEAFF. Variable domain in full (rest from reference TRBV5-1 and TRBJ1-1): KAGVTQTPRYLIKTRGQQVTLSCSPISGHRSVSWYQQTPGQGLQFLFEYFSETQRNKGNFPGRFSGRQFSNSRSEMNVSTLELGDSALYLCASSFVPEGTEAFFGQGTRLTVV.

This chain joins TRBV7-8 and TRBJ1-1; no definite D call. The V and J ends lost 4 bases and 10 bases respectively, with 16 bases between them. This CDR3 spans 13 amino acids. Germline CDR1 SGHVS, CDR2 FQNEAQ. CDR3 bases: TGTGCCAGCAGCTCAGACTTGGAGGGAGGAGCTTTCTTT. Translated, it gives CASSSDLEGGAFF. The complete variable domain, with remaining parts taken from reference TRBV7-8 and TRBJ1-1, reads GAGVSQSPRYKVAKRGQDVALRCDPISGHVSLFWYQQALGQGPEFLTYFQNEAQLDKSGLPSDRFFAERPEGSVSTLKIQRTQQEDSAVYLCASSSDLEGGAFFGQGTRLTVV.

The rearrangement uses TRBV6-6 and TRBJ1-2, with D possibly matching TRBD1 (6 bases). The V gene's germline CDR1 is MNHNY and CDR2 SVGAGI (reference sequence). The CDR3 is made up of 15 amino acids. V was shortened by 2 bases and J by 4 bases, with 14 bases between the two germline ends. The chain's CDR3 is CASSYEGRGSYGYTF. CDR3 sequence (DNA): TGTGCCAGCAGTTACGAGGGCAGGGGAAGCTATGGCTACACCTTC.

The CDR3, as DNA: TGCGCCAGCAGTGAGTCGGGCAGGGAGACAGATACGCAGTATTTT. Residues: CASSESGRETDTQYF. V is TRBV10-1 and J is TRBJ2-3; TRBD1 or TRBD2 may be the D gene (5 bases each). V lost 0 bases to trimming and J lost 3 bases, with 10 bases between them. The V gene's germline CDR1 is WNHNN and CDR2 SYGVQD (reference sequence). The CDR3 runs to 15 residues.

This CDR3 reads CASSYWGAEAFF. CDR3 nucleotide sequence: TGTGCCAGCAGTTATTGGGGGGCTGAAGCTTTCTTT. V gene TRBV6-1 combines with J gene TRBJ1-1, with D possibly matching TRBD1 (5 bases). Trimming left V 5 bases short and J 6 bases short, with 10 bases between. Germline V gene data show CDR1 as MNHNS and CDR2 as SASEGT. The CDR3 length is 12 residues.

This rearrangement joins TRBV6-1 to TRBJ2-7; D not certain. This CDR3 contains 14 residues. Looked up from germline, CDR1 is MNHNS and CDR2 is SASEGT. Trimming removed 0 bases at V and 2 bases at J, with 8 bases between. The chain's CDR3 is CASSEALWAYEQYF. DNA of the CDR3: TGTGCCAGCAGTGAAGCGCTTTGGGCCTACGAGCAGTACTTC.